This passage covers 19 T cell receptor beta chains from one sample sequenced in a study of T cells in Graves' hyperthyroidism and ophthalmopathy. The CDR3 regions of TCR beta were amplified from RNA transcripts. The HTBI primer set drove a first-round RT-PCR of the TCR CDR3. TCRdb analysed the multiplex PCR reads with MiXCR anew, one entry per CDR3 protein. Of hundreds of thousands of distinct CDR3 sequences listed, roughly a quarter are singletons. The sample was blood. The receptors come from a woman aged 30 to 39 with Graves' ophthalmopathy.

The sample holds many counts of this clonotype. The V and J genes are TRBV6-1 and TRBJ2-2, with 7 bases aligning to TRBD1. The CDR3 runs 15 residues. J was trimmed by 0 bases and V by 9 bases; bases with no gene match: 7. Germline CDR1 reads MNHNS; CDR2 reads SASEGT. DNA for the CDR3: TGTGCCAGTCATACAGGGGCCTCGAACACCGGGGAGCTGTTTTTT. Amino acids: CASHTGASNTGELFF.

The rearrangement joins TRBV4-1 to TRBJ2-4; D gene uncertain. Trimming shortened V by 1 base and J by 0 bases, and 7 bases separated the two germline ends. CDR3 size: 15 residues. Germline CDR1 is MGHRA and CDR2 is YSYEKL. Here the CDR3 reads CASSQVDIAKNIQYF. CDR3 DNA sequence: TGCGCCAGCAGCCAAGTAGATATAGCCAAAAACATTCAGTACTTC.

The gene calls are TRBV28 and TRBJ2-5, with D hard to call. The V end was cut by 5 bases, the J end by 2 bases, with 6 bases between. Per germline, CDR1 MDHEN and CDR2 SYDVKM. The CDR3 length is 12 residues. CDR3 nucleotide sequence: TGTGCCAGCAGTATACTGCAAGAGACCCAGTACTTC. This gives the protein CASSILQETQYF.

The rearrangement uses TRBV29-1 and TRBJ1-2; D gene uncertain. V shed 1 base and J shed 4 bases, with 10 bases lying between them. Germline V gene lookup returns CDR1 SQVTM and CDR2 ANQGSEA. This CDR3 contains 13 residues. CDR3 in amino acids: CSVEVGVVYGYTF. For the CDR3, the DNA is TGCAGCGTTGAAGTAGGAGTTGTCTATGGCTACACCTTC.

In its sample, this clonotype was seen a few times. The CDR3: CASSQGAGFHEQYF. The CDR3 DNA sequence: TGTGCCAGCAGCCAGGGGGCCGGGTTCCACGAGCAGTACTTC. The chain links TRBV11-1 to TRBJ2-7; 8 bases match TRBD1. Per the germline V gene, CDR1 is SGHAT and CDR2 is FQDESV (reference sequence). The V gene end was trimmed by 5 bases and the J gene end by 5 bases; junction bases not matched to a gene: 8. This CDR3 contains 14 residues.

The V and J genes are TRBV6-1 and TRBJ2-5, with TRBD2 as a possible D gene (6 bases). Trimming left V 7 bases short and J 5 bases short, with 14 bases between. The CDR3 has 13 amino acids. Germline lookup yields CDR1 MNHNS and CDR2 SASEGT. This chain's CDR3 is CASTGVLVETQYF. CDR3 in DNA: TGTGCCAGCACGGGGGTATTGGTGGAGACCCAGTACTTC.

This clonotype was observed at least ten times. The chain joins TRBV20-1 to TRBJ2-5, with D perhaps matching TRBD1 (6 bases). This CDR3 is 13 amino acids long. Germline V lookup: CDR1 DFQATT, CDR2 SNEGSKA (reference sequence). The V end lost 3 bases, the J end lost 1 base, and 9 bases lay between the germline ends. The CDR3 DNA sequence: TGCAGTGCTAGGGGGACATTCCAAGAGACCCAGTACTTC. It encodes CSARGTFQETQYF.

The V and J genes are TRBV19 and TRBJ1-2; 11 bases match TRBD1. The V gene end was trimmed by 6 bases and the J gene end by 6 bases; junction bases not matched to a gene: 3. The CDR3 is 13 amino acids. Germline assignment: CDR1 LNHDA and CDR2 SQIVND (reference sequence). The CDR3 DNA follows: TGTGCCAGTAGGGGACAGGGGGTCCATGGCTACACCTTC. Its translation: CASRGQGVHGYTF.

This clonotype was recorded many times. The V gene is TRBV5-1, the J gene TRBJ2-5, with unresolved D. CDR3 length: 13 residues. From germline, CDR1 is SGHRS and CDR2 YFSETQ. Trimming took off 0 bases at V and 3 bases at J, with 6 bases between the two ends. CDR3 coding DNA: TGCGCCAGCAGCTTGGGATGGGAAGAGACCCAGTACTTC. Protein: CASSLGWEETQYF.

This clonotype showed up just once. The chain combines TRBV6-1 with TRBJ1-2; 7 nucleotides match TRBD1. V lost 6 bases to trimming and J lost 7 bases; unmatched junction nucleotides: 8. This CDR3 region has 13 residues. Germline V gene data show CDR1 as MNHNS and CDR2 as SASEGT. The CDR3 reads CASRRTGLAGYTF. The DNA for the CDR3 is TGTGCCAGCAGGAGGACAGGTCTGGCTGGCTACACCTTC.

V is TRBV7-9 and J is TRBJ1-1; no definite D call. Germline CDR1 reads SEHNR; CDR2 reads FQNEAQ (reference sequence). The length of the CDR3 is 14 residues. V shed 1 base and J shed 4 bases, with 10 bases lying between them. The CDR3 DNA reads TGTGCCAGCAGCTTAGATGGCACAGCCACTGAAGCTTTCTTT. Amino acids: CASSLDGTATEAFF.

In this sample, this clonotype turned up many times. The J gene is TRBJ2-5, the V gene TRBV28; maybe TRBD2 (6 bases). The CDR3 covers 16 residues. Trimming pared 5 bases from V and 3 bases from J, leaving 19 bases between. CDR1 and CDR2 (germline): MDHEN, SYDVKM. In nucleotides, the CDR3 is TGTGCCAGCAGTCTCCAATCCGGCGGGGTTAAAGAGACCCAGTACTTC. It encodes CASSLQSGGVKETQYF.

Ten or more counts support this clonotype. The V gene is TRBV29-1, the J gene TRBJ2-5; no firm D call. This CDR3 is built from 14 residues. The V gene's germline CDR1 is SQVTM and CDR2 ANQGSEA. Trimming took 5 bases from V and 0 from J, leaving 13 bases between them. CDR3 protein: CSVLPDMYQETQYF. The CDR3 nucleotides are TGCAGCGTTCTCCCAGATATGTACCAAGAGACCCAGTACTTC.

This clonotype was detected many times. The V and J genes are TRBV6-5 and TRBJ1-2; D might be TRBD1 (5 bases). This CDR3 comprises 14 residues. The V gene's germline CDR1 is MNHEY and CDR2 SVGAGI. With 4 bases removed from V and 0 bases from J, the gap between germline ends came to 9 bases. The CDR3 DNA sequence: TGTGCCAGCAGTTCCCCGGGGCCTAACTATGGCTACACCTTC. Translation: CASSSPGPNYGYTF.

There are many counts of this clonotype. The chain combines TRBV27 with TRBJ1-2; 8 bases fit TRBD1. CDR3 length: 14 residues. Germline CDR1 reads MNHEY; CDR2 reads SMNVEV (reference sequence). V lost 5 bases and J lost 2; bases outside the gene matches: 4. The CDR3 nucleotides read TGTGCCAGCAGTAATAGACAGGGGAACTATGGCTACACCTTC. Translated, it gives CASSNRQGNYGYTF.

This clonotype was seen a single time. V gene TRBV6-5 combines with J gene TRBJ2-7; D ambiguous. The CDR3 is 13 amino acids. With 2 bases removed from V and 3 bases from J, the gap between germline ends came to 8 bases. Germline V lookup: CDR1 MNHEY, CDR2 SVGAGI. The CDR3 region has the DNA TGTGCCAGCAGTTACCGGGCAGACTACGAGCAGTACTTC. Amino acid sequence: CASSYRADYEQYF.

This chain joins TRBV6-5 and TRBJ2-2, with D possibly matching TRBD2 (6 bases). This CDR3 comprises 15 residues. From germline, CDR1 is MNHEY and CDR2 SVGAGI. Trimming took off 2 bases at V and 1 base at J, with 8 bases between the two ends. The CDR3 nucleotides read TGTGCCAGCAGTTACCGGACTAAGAACACCGGGGAGCTGTTTTTT. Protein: CASSYRTKNTGELFF.

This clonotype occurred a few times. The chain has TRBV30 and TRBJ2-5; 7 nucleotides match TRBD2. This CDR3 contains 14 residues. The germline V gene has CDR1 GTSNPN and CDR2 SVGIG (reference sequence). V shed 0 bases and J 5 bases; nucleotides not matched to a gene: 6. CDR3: CAWSVRGGWETQYF. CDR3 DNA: TGTGCCTGGAGTGTACGCGGGGGATGGGAGACCCAGTACTTC. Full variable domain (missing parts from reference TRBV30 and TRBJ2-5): SQTIHQWPATLVQPVGSPLSLECTVEGTSNPNLYWYRQAAGRGLQLLFYSVGIGQISSEVPQNLSASRPQDRQFILSSKKLLLSDSGFYLCAWSVRGGWETQYFGPGTRLLVL.

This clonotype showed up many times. The CDR3 region has the DNA TGTGCCAGCACCGAGGGGACAGGGGGCGCCTATGGCTACACCTTC. This encodes CASTEGTGGAYGYTF. The genes are TRBV7-2 and TRBJ1-2; TRBD1 agrees at 12 bases. V lost 7 bases to trimming and J lost 4 bases; unmatched junction nucleotides: 7. The CDR3 consists of 15 residues. CDR1 and CDR2 from the germline V gene are SGHTA and FQGNSA.